The 18 T cell receptor beta chains given below trace back to one sample, sequenced in a study of T cells expressing NK-cell markers (dated by TCRdb to about 2020). The method behind the library was 5' RACE. Sequencing relied on an Illumina HiSeq 2000. One entry per CDR3 protein sequence results from the TCRdb reprocessing of the reads, with DNA left out. The sample table includes a few hundred thousand distinct CDR3 sequences. Of the sample, approximately 0.39% is held by the ten largest clones. The sequenced sample was blood T cells: a sorted CD56 or NKG2C T cell subset, CD4+ or CD8+ T cells, or bulk PBMC T cells (not recorded which). The receptors derive from a young man in good health. Donor details come from another sample of the same person, matched by shared clones.

The chain has TRBV6-2 or TRBV6-3 and TRBJ2-3; TCRdb reports TRBD1, a call that lacks DNA to check it against. This CDR3 comprises 15 residues. Germline V lookup: CDR1 MNHEY, CDR2 SVGEGT. The CDR3 sequence: CASSYRGGPVDTQYF.

The chain uses TRBV20-1 and TRBJ2-1; checking the TCRdb D call of TRBD1 is not possible without DNA. This CDR3 is 14 amino acids long. Germline values: CDR1 DFQATT, CDR2 SNEGSKA (reference sequence). This chain's CDR3 is CSATWDRGAGEQFF.

The chain joins TRBV20-1 to TRBJ2-5; without DNA, the TCRdb call of TRBD2 cannot be checked. This CDR3 has 16 amino acids. From germline, CDR1 is DFQATT and CDR2 SNEGSKA (reference sequence). The CDR3 loop reads CSARDLLAGDQETQYF.

The chain links TRBV12-3 or TRBV12-4 to TRBJ1-2. The CDR3 length is 13 residues. The CDR3 protein is CASSPGGPYGYTF.

The chain couples TRBV29-1 to TRBJ2-2; TCRdb gives TRBD2 as the D gene, but with no DNA this cannot be confirmed. CDR3 length: 15 amino acids. Germline CDR1 SQVTM, CDR2 ANQGSEA. CDR3 region: CSVEAGLVNTGELFF.

This chain joins TRBV7-8 and TRBJ2-5; the D call of TRBD2 rests on TCRdb alone, since no DNA is present to check it. CDR3 length equals 16 residues. Germline assignment: CDR1 SGHVS and CDR2 FQNEAQ. CDR3 amino acids: CASSRPGLAGQETQYF.

The chain carries TRBV12-5 and TRBJ2-1. The CDR3 is made up of 16 amino acids. From germline, CDR1 is LGHNT and CDR2 FRNRAP. The CDR3 sequence is CASGLVHSGSYNEQFF.

The chain recombines TRBV6-1 with TRBJ2-1; the TCRdb call, TRBD1, lacks DNA for checking. Germline V gene sequence: CDR1 MNHNS, CDR2 SASEGT. The CDR3 is 13 amino acids. The CDR3 is CASSSGEGFEQFF.

The chain couples TRBV25-1 to TRBJ2-7; TCRdb reports TRBD1, a call that lacks DNA to check it against. The CDR3 has 13 amino acids. In germline, CDR1 is MGHDK, CDR2 SYGVNS. The chain's CDR3 is CASSEGPSYEQYF.

The gene calls are TRBV25-1 and TRBJ1-2; the TCRdb D gene call, TRBD1, has no DNA to confirm it. The CDR3 has 14 residues. The germline CDR1 and CDR2 sequences are MGHDK and SYGVNS. CDR3 in amino acids: CASGGVGSNYGYTF.

V usage is TRBV20-1 and J usage is TRBJ1-2; TCRdb lists TRBD1, though no DNA is available to test this call. This CDR3 spans 16 amino acids. Germline V gene sequence: CDR1 DFQATT, CDR2 SNEGSKA (reference sequence). CDR3 residues: CSAPPEVGQGTYGYTF.

Here the CDR3 reads CASSLEGWPQFF. V usage is TRBV5-1 and J usage is TRBJ2-1. The CDR3 loop spans 12 amino acids. Germline CDR1 reads SGHRS; CDR2 reads YFSETQ.

The chain recombines TRBV5-1 with TRBJ1-1; with no DNA, the TCRdb D assignment of TRBD1 cannot be verified. The CDR3 covers 14 residues. From germline, CDR1 is SGHRS and CDR2 YFSETQ. CDR3 sequence: CASSRGQGWTEAFF.

V gene TRBV12-2 combines with J gene TRBJ1-1; TCRdb's D gene call, TRBD1, goes unchecked for lack of DNA. TRBV12-2 is termed a pseudogene. The length of the CDR3 is 11 residues. The CDR3 here is CASRPWEKAFF.

The chain is built from TRBV12-3 or TRBV12-4 and TRBJ1-2. The CDR3 totals 13 residues. The CDR3 loop is CASCLRREIGYTF.

The gene calls are TRBV5-5 and TRBJ2-4; TCRdb's D call, TRBD1, is unchecked because there is no DNA. This CDR3 is 16 amino acids long. The germline CDR1 and CDR2 sequences are SGHKS and YYEKEE (reference sequence). Here the CDR3 reads CASRPPGQGPKNIQYF.

The chain employs TRBV12-5 and TRBJ2-1; the TCRdb call, TRBD2, lacks DNA for checking. CDR3 length equals 18 residues. Germline V gene sequence: CDR1 LGHNT, CDR2 FRNRAP. This CDR3 reads CASGLGTSLNKLYNEQFF.

The CDR3 is CAISDGPGGMETQYF. This sequence joins TRBV10-3 and TRBJ2-5; absent DNA, TCRdb's TRBD1 call cannot be checked. The CDR3 has 15 amino acids. In germline, CDR1 is ENHRY, CDR2 SYGVKD.